Reported below is one T cell receptor beta chain. What it recognizes is unknown. PCR involved 60 Vbeta and 13 Jbeta primers. Only in-frame clones appear in the TCRdb table, and some are missing; sequencing was by immunoSEQ multiplex PCR. Here the sample spans 95,000 to 100,000 clones, roughly 80% being singletons. The sample belongs to a study of cytomegalovirus exposure and HLA in healthy donors. Germline CDR1 and CDR2: SEHNR and FQNEAQ (reference sequence). This CDR3 region has 16 residues. Trimming at V came to 2 bases and at J to 4 bases, leaving 9 bases not matched to a gene. Findings of the study overall: Sequences of the TCR beta chain were said to predict the HLA-A and HLA-B alleles of most subjects accurately.

Sequenced sample: PBMCs. The rearrangement joins TRBV7-9 to TRBJ2-7, with TRBD2 matching over 9 bases. This TCR was recovered from a middle-aged man in good health and CMV-seronegative. The CDR3 DNA follows: TGTGCCAGCAGCTTATTTCCTAGCGGGATAGTATACGAGCAGTACTTC. This encodes CASSLFPSGIVYEQYF.